This T cell receptor beta chain comes out of a study of blood T cell repertoires in COVID-19. With V trimmed by 4 bases and J by 0 bases, 13 bases remained unmatched. Germline-derived CDR1 and CDR2 are SGHTA and FQGTGA. There are 19 residues in the CDR3. Participant reports of clinical history set cohort assignment. Original processing methods: Amplification of reference gene primers was used by the study to estimate nucleated cell counts. Repertoires were generated with immunoSEQ multiplex PCR, while TCRdb's copy carries only in-frame clones and drops some. That table is the source of V, J and clone size, and D and trimming were worked out from the DNA. The sample lists 200,000 to 250,000 clones, more than 70% occurring once.

Sequencing was carried out using PBMCs or T cells enriched from blood (not recorded which). The chain links TRBV7-3 to TRBJ1-1, with 11 bases fitting TRBD1. The TCR sequence derives from a woman between 40 and 50 years old with acute COVID-19. The CDR3 DNA reads TGTGCCAGCAGCTCCACCATAGGCGGGACAGGGGGAATGAACACTGAAGCTTTCTTT. This gives the protein CASSSTIGGTGGMNTEAFF.